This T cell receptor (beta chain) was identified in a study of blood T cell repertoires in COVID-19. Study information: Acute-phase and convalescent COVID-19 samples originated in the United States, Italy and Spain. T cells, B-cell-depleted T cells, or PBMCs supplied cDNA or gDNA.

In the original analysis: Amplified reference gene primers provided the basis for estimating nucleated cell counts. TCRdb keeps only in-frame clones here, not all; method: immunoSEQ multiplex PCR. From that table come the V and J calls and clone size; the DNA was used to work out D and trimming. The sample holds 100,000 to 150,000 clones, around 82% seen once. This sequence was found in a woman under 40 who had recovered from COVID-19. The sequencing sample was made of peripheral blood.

This chain's CDR3 is CASSHQTLTGELFF. The CDR3 coding sequence is TGCGCCAGCAGTCATCAGACTCTGACCGGGGAGCTGTTTTTT. The genes are TRBV23-1 and TRBJ2-2; no reliable D call. TRBV23-1 is an open reading frame, and its role is uncertain. The ends were cut back, 3 bases at V and 5 bases at J, with 10 bases in the middle. The CDR3 length is 14 residues.